This T cell receptor (beta chain) comes out of a study of cytomegalovirus exposure and HLA in healthy donors. Whole-study results and caveats: Association of a missense DCLRE1C variant with TCR beta V- and J-gene trimming was reported in a later analysis. Follow-up analysis seemed to connect common viral pathogens with several of the most significant clusters identified. According to an earlier analysis, most TCR beta V segments yielded productive rearrangements about 87% or about 30% of the time. Most observed TCR sequences were rare, whereas some public TCRs were detected in many donors.

V gave up 5 bases and J gave up 6 bases, with 13 bases separating them. The CDR3 consists of 13 residues. The germline V gene encodes CDR1 LNHDA and CDR2 SQIVND (reference sequence). Both 60 Vbeta primers and 13 Jbeta primers went into the PCR. Measured with immunoSEQ multiplex PCR; TCRdb has only the in-frame clones, and not every one. This table has more than 70,000 clones, around 80% appearing once. As to this clone: The antigen is undetermined.

V usage is TRBV19 and J usage is TRBJ1-1; D gene ambiguous. This receptor was identified in a man aged 50 to 59 in good health and CMV-seropositive. The sample consisted of PBMCs. CDR3 sequence: CASSRRDGAEAFF. CDR3 nucleotides: TGTGCCAGTAGTCGGCGGGATGGCGCTGAAGCTTTCTTT.